This TCR beta chain was recovered during a study of Graves' ophthalmopathy and Graves' hyperthyroidism. The ends were cut back, 8 bases at V and 6 bases at J, with 10 bases in the middle. Germline loops: CDR1 SQVTM, CDR2 ANQGSEA. This CDR3 is built from 10 residues. CAS ≥3, NOSPECS ≥4, moderate-to-severe activity and duration under 3 months marked donors with ophthalmopathy. Physicians reached a diagnosis by relying on clinical symptoms, serum thyroxine, TRAb, thyroid ultrasound and orbital computed tomography. Overall study results and limits: Using 13 signatures, a model distinguished ophthalmopathy from stable hyperthyroidism, reaching 87.88% sensitivity and 81.08% specificity.

This clonotype was detected only once. Its antigen is unidentified. The study amplified TCR beta CDR3 regions using RNA transcripts. The first round was an RT-PCR with HTBI primers, and the second round was a multiplex PCR. TCRdb fed the multiplex PCR reads into MiXCR, producing one record per CDR3 protein. The data show about 740,000 distinct CDR3 sequences, roughly two fifths seen once. J is TRBJ1-2 and V is TRBV29-1; D is unclear. Sequenced input: peripheral blood. The origin of this receptor is an adult man with Graves' ophthalmopathy. The DNA of the CDR3 is TGCAGCTTGGTTCGTCATGGCTACACCTTC. Encoded protein: CSLVRHGYTF.